The sample holds one count of the clone carrying this T cell receptor (beta chain). The data belong to a study of regulatory T cells in long-lasting Graves disease. CDR3-region Arm-PCR and iRepertoire HTBI primers produced the TCR beta libraries. TCRdb analysed the multiplex PCR reads with MiXCR anew, one entry per CDR3 protein. Among fewer than 550,000 distinct CDR3 sequences listed, roughly 15% were seen once. Noted time point: newly diagnosed GD, antithyroid drugs for less than 3 months. RNA isolated from PBMCs was used to make the TCR library. The data were also submitted as part of a second study, on T cells in Graves' hyperthyroidism and ophthalmopathy. That report adds: Clinical symptoms, serum thyroxine, TRAb, thyroid ultrasound and orbital computed tomography established diagnosis. A model using 13 V-J features told ophthalmopathy apart from stable hyperthyroidism.

The origin of this receptor is a woman aged 18-35 years with Graves disease. Material: peripheral blood mononuclear cells (PBMCs), obtained at new diagnosis, from a patient treated with antithyroid drugs.

For the CDR3, the DNA is TGCAGTGCGCCGGACTTCGGGCGGGAGAGCAAAAACATTCAGTACTTC. Its translation is CSAPDFGRESKNIQYF. The rearrangement links TRBV20-1 to TRBJ2-4; 7 bases are a match to TRBD2. The CDR3 spans 16 residues. With V trimmed by 6 bases and J by 3 bases, 14 bases remained unmatched. Germline V gives CDR1 DFQATT, CDR2 SNEGSKA (reference sequence).